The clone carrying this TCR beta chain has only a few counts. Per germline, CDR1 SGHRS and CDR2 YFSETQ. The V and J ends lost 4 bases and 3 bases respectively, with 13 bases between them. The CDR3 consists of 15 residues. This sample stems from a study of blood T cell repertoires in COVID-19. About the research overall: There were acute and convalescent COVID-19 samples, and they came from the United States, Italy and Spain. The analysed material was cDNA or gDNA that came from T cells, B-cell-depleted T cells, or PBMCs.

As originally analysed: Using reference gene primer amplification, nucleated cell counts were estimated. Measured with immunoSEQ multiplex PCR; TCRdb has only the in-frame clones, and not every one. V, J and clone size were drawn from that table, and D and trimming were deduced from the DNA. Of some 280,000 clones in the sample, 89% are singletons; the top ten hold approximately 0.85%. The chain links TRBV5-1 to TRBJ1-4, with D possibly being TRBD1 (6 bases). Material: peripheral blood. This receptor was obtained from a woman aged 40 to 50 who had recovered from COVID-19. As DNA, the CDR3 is TGCGCCAGCAGCAACCAAGGGGGTGCTAATGAAAAACTGTTTTTT. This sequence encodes CASSNQGGANEKLFF.